A single sample gave rise to the 22 T cell receptor beta chains below, sequenced in a study of T cells after yellow fever vaccination. TCRdb passed the 5' RACE reads through MiXCR, listing each CDR3 protein once. Among 150,000 to 200,000 distinct CDR3 sequences, about 10% were seen once, and the ten largest hold 35% to 40%. Sequenced material: CD8+ T cells sorted from PBMCs, taken 15 days after the yellow fever booster vaccination. The origin of the receptors is a man aged 18 to 35 who received the YFV17D yellow fever vaccine.

This clonotype appeared many times. V gene TRBV6-5 combines with J gene TRBJ1-2; TRBD1 agrees at 7 bases. The germline gives CDR1 MNHEY, CDR2 SVGAGI. Trimming cost V 5 bases and J 2 bases; bases outside gene matches: 2. The CDR3 has 13 residues. CDR3 sequence: CASSPGQNYGYTF. The CDR3 DNA reads TGTGCCAGCAGTCCGGGACAGAACTATGGCTACACCTTC.

In its sample, this clonotype was seen a few times. This chain connects TRBV6-6 to TRBJ1-3, with unresolved D. The CDR3 loop spans 11 amino acids. The ends were cut back, 10 bases at V and 4 bases at J, with 8 bases in the middle. Germline V gene lookup returns CDR1 MNHNY and CDR2 SVGAGI (reference sequence). The CDR3 DNA reads TGTGCCACGGGGATGGGAAACACCATATATTTT. Translating it yields CATGMGNTIYF.

This clonotype was observed a handful of times. The chain joins TRBV12-3 or TRBV12-4 to TRBJ2-2; D tentatively fits TRBD1 or TRBD2 (5 bases each). There are 13 residues in the CDR3. Trimming shortened V by 5 bases and J by 6 bases, and 10 bases separated the two germline ends. The CDR3 DNA follows: TGTGCCAGCAGTGGGACCGGGCCCGGGGAGCTGTTTTTT. Protein sequence: CASSGTGPGELFF.

This chain uses TRBV19 with TRBJ2-7, with 8 bases identical to TRBD1. V was clipped by 5 bases and J by 7 bases; unmatched bases: 7. This CDR3 region has 13 residues. Germline V lookup: CDR1 LNHDA, CDR2 SQIVND (reference sequence). CDR3 bases: TGTGCCAGTAGTGCCTGGACAGGGCAGGAGCAGTACGTC. The encoded protein is CASSAWTGQEQYV.

The DNA of the CDR3 is TGTGCCAGCAGTCAGGGGGCGGGGAACACTGAAGCTTTCTTT. Its protein product is CASSQGAGNTEAFF. This rearrangement joins TRBV27 to TRBJ1-1; TRBD1 agrees at 8 bases. From germline, CDR1 is MNHEY and CDR2 SMNVEV (reference sequence). V was clipped by 5 bases and J by 1 base; unmatched bases: 3. This CDR3 region has 14 residues.

This clonotype was detected a few times. J is TRBJ1-1 and V is TRBV2, with D unclear. This CDR3 is 12 amino acids long. Germline V gene lookup returns CDR1 SNHLY and CDR2 FYNNEI. V was trimmed by 9 bases and J by 2 bases, leaving 10 bases between them. The CDR3 nucleotides are TGTGCCAGTGGATTTGGAAACACTGAAGCTTTCTTT. It codes for CASGFGNTEAFF.

The gene calls are TRBV20-1 and TRBJ1-2; the D is unclear. This CDR3 region has 11 residues. CDR1 is DFQATT and CDR2 is SNEGSKA in the germline V gene (reference sequence). Trimming took off 1 base at V and 6 bases at J, with 6 bases between the two ends. The CDR3 coding sequence is TGCAGTGCTAGAGGGCTCCATGGCTACACCTTC. Encoded protein: CSARGLHGYTF.

This clonotype was observed a handful of times. The rearrangement links TRBV12-3 or TRBV12-4 to TRBJ1-6; D call uncertain. This CDR3 spans 14 amino acids. V lost 8 bases and J 7 bases, leaving 15 bases between the germline ends. For the CDR3, the DNA is TGTGCCAGCCGGCCCGACGGGTTCAATTCACCCCTCCACTTT. It translates to CASRPDGFNSPLHF.

There are a few counts of this clonotype. A read error may account for a junction end that differs from germline. CDR3: CASSQAAGYTGNSEAFF. In DNA form, the CDR3 reads TGCGCCAGCAGCCAGGCCGCCGGGTACACAGGGAACTCTGAAGCTTTCTTT. The V call is TRBV4-3, the J call TRBJ1-1, with a tentative D call TRBD1 (6 bases). CDR1 is LGHNA, CDR2 YSLEER, per germline. CDR3 length: 17 residues.

This chain joins TRBV11-2 and TRBJ2-3; D might be TRBD1 or TRBD2, each matching 6 bases. V lost 5 bases and J lost 4, with 13 bases in between. The CDR3 contains 14 residues. Germline V gene lookup returns CDR1 SGHAT and CDR2 FQNNGV. The CDR3 is CASSPFRGPDTQYF. The DNA of the CDR3 is TGTGCCAGCAGCCCCTTCCGGGGGCCAGATACGCAGTATTTT.

This chain uses TRBV3-1 with TRBJ2-7; 7 bases align to TRBD1. J was trimmed by 5 bases and V by 3 bases; bases with no gene match: 16. Germline CDR1 and CDR2: LGHDT and YNNKEL (reference sequence). CDR3 length: 17 residues. The CDR3 DNA follows: TGTGCCAGCAGCCAGGGGGCCGCAGGGGGTGGCTGGAACGAGCAGTACTTC. Encoded protein: CASSQGAAGGGWNEQYF.

In this sample, this clonotype turned up a few times. This chain links TRBV6-4 with TRBJ2-2; D might be TRBD1 (7 bases). This CDR3 region has 14 residues. V lost 6 bases, J lost 7 bases, and 15 bases lay in between. Germline CDR1 and CDR2: MRHNA and SNTAGT. CDR3 DNA sequence: TGTGCCAGCAGCCTGGACAGGCGGGACGGGGAGCTGTTTTTT. Translating gives CASSLDRRDGELFF.

The chain uses TRBV9 and TRBJ2-2; D is unresolved. The CDR3 extends over 16 amino acids. CDR1 and CDR2 (germline): SGDLS, YYNGEE. Trimming cost V 0 bases and J 6 bases, with 15 bases left between them. Written as DNA, the CDR3 is TGTGCCAGCAGCGTAGCCTGGCTACCAACCTCCGGGGAGCTGTTTTTT. Protein product: CASSVAWLPTSGELFF.

V is TRBV5-1 and J is TRBJ2-7; 7 nucleotides agree with TRBD1. This CDR3 has 15 residues. Losses at the gene ends were 0 bases for V and 5 bases for J; bases not matched to a gene: 8. Germline V gives CDR1 SGHRS, CDR2 YFSETQ. The CDR3 region is CASSLGPTGSNEQYV. The CDR3 nucleotides are TGCGCCAGCAGCTTGGGACCGACAGGGTCCAACGAGCAGTACGTC.

This chain links TRBV5-1 with TRBJ2-7; 10 nucleotides line up with TRBD1. CDR3 length equals 13 residues. The V segment lost 3 bases and the J segment 3 bases; nucleotides outside the gene matches: 0. Germline CDR1 reads SGHRS; CDR2 reads YFSETQ. CDR3 DNA sequence: TGCGCCAGCAGCTGGACAGGGGGCTACGAGCAGTACTTC. This encodes CASSWTGGYEQYF.

The rearrangement joins TRBV20-1 to TRBJ2-5; 10 positions agree with TRBD2. CDR1 is DFQATT and CDR2 is SNEGSKA in the germline V gene (reference sequence). This CDR3 comprises 18 residues. The V segment lost 1 base and the J segment 5 bases; nucleotides outside the gene matches: 16. CDR3 sequence: CSARVQIASGGNWETQYF. The CDR3 coding sequence is TGCAGTGCTAGAGTTCAAATTGCTAGCGGGGGAAACTGGGAGACCCAGTACTTC.

DNA for the CDR3: TGTGCCAGCAGCTTAGTCCTGGGGGGACGAGGCAATGAGCAGTTCTTC. It yields the protein CASSLVLGGRGNEQFF. The gene calls are TRBV7-2 and TRBJ2-1, with a possible D match to TRBD2 (6 bases). In germline, CDR1 is SGHTA, CDR2 FQGNSA. The CDR3 contains 16 residues. V shed 1 base and J shed 6 bases, with 16 bases lying between them.

V gene TRBV14 combines with J gene TRBJ2-3; D not resolved. CDR1 and CDR2 from the germline V gene are SGHDN and FVKESK. V was clipped by 5 bases and J by 0 bases, with 9 bases between them. The CDR3 runs to 14 residues. The CDR3 protein is CASSWETSTDTQYF. CDR3 nucleotides: TGTGCCAGCAGCTGGGAAACTAGCACAGATACGCAGTATTTT.

The J gene is TRBJ1-1, the V gene TRBV19; D is ambiguous. The germline V gene encodes CDR1 LNHDA and CDR2 SQIVND (reference sequence). The CDR3 totals 12 residues. Trimming left V 5 bases short and J 6 bases short, with 10 bases between. CDR3 residues: CASSFVGAEAFF. The CDR3 bases are TGTGCCAGTAGTTTCGTCGGTGCTGAAGCTTTCTTT.

Only a few counts were recorded for this clonotype. The rearrangement links TRBV7-9 to TRBJ2-1; tentative D call: TRBD2 (5 bases). CDR3 length equals 16 residues. Trimming took 0 bases from V and 6 from J, leaving 15 bases between them. Germline V CDR1 and CDR2: SEHNR, FQNEAQ (reference sequence). CDR3 DNA sequence: TGTGCCAGCAGCTTAGCGAGGGCGGACGCTGGCAATGAGCAGTTCTTC. It specifies CASSLARADAGNEQFF.

This clonotype was detected a few times. The V call is TRBV19, the J call TRBJ2-7, with D uncertain. CDR1 LNHDA and CDR2 SQIVND come from the germline V gene (reference sequence). Trimming removed 2 bases at V and 2 bases at J, with 13 bases between. This CDR3 has 15 amino acids. Here the CDR3 DNA reads TGTGCCAGTAGTATATCCCTGGCGGAACCCTACGAGCAGTACTTC. This sequence encodes CASSISLAEPYEQYF.

This clonotype was observed many times. This chain connects TRBV6-5 to TRBJ2-5; 12 bases line up with TRBD2. J gave up 1 base and V 5 bases, and 2 bases lay outside the gene matches. Germline V gene data show CDR1 as MNHEY and CDR2 as SVGAGI. This CDR3 region has 15 residues. The CDR3 DNA reads TGTGCCAGCAGTCTAGCGGGGGGGATCCAAGAGACCCAGTACTTC. This encodes CASSLAGGIQETQYF.